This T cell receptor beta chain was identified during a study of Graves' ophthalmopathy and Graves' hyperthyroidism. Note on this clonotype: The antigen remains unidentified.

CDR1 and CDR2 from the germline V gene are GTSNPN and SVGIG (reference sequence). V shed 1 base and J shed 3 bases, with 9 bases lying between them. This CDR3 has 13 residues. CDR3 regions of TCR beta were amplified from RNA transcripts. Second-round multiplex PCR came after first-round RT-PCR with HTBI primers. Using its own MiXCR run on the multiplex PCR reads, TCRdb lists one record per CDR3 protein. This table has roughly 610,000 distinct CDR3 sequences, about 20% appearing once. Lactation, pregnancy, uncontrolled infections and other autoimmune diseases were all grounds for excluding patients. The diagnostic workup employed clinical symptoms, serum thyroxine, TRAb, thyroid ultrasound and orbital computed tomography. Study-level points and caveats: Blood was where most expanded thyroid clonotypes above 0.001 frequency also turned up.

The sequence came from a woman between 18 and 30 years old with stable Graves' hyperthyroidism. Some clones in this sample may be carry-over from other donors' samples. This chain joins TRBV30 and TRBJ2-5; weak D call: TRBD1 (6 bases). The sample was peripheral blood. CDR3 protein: CAWSAGDKETQYF. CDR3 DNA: TGTGCCTGGAGTGCAGGGGACAAAGAGACCCAGTACTTC. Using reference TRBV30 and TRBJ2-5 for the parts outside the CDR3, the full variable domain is SQTIHQWPATLVQPVGSPLSLECTVEGTSNPNLYWYRQAAGRGLQLLFYSVGIGQISSEVPQNLSASRPQDRQFILSSKKLLLSDSGFYLCAWSAGDKETQYFGPGTRLLVL.